These T cell receptor beta chains were read from a single sample in a study of blood T cells in healthy people across ages. One entry per CDR3 protein results from TCRdb running MiXCR on the 5' RACE reads. This table has over 700,000 distinct CDR3 sequences, 20% to 25% appearing once. The same data also contributed to another study, on T cells of mothers and their children.

The sequenced material came from blood. The source of these receptors is a boy aged 10-17 years in good health. Both conserved end residues are part of each CDR3. D genes are given only for firm matches. Rows give clone size only sometimes, using once, few, many, or a class for an expanded clone.

clone size,D gene,J gene,V gene,CDR3 protein,CDR3 DNA
-,-,TRBJ2-7,TRBV6-2/TRBV6-3,CASSWDGVSYEQYF,TGTGCCAGCAGCTGGGACGGGGTATCCTACGAGCAGTACTTC
-,-,TRBJ2-3,TRBV29-1,CSVEDSDIWTDTQYF,TGCAGCGTTGAAGATTCCGACATTTGGACAGATACGCAGTATTTT
-,-,TRBJ1-4,TRBV5-1,CASSFGGSSRNEKLFF,TGCGCCAGCAGCTTCGGCGGTTCGAGCCGGAATGAAAAACTGTTTTTT
-,-,TRBJ1-5,TRBV6-2/TRBV6-3,CASSTRAEQPQHF,TGTGCCAGCAGTACAAGGGCTGAGCAGCCCCAGCATTTT
-,-,TRBJ1-2,TRBV5-6,CASSLIRASNYGYTF,TGTGCCAGCAGCTTAATAAGGGCCAGTAACTATGGCTACACCTTC
-,-,TRBJ1-5,TRBV7-2,CASSPRGEQPQHF,TGTGCCAGCAGCCCGAGGGGTGAACAGCCCCAGCATTTT
-,-,TRBJ2-1,TRBV7-2,CASRSGGSNEQFF,TGTGCCAGCAGGAGTGGTGGGTCCAATGAGCAGTTCTTC
many,TRBD2,TRBJ2-1,TRBV12-3/TRBV12-4,CAAGEWSEQFF,TGCGCGGCGGGGGAGTGGAGTGAGCAGTTCTTC
few,-,TRBJ2-7,TRBV29-1,CSVGQGIF,-
few,-,TRBJ1-1,TRBV7-8,CASSFPPQGNTEAFF,TGTGCCAGCAGCTTCCCCCCCCAGGGGAACACTGAAGCTTTCTTT
-,-,TRBJ1-5,TRBV12-5,CASGFGGEGLVNQPQHF,TGTGCTAGTGGTTTCGGGGGGGAAGGGTTGGTAAATCAGCCCCAGCATTTT
once,TRBD1,TRBJ1-3,TRBV4-3,CASSQDRGLSGNTIYF,TGCGCCAGCAGCCAAGATAGGGGGCTGAGTGGAAACACCATATATTTT
few,TRBD2,TRBJ2-2,TRBV24-1,CATSDLQSGRTGELFF,TGTGCCACCAGTGATTTGCAATCCGGGAGGACCGGGGAGCTGTTTTTT
-,-,TRBJ1-2,TRBV7-2,CASSLGGPVSGYTF,TGTGCCAGCAGCTTAGGGGGGCCGGTCAGTGGCTACACCTTC
-,TRBD1,TRBJ1-2,TRBV20-1,CSAPGDRGEYGYTF,TGCAGTGCTCCTGGGGACAGGGGGGAGTATGGCTACACCTTC
-,TRBD2,TRBJ2-7,TRBV5-8,CASSLAGTSRTYEQYF,TGTGCCAGCAGCTTGGCCGGGACTAGCCGAACCTACGAGCAGTACTTC
few,-,TRBJ2-7,TRBV29-1,CSVVTGASYEQYF,TGCAGCGTTGTCACAGGAGCCTCCTACGAGCAGTACTTC
-,-,TRBJ2-7,TRBV27,CASRLTGEGYEQYF,TGTGCCAGCAGACTGACAGGGGAGGGCTACGAGCAGTACTTC
-,-,TRBJ1-2,TRBV9,CAGSVVVGNYGYTF,TGTGCCGGCAGCGTGGTCGTCGGAAATTATGGCTACACCTTC
-,TRBD2,TRBJ2-5,TRBV11-2,CASSKWTSGGAAETQYF,TGTGCCAGCAGCAAGTGGACTAGCGGGGGGGCCGCAGAGACCCAGTACTTC
few,-,TRBJ2-5,TRBV12-3/TRBV12-4,CASSYYGHQETQYF,TGTGCCAGCAGTTACTATGGACATCAAGAGACCCAGTACTTC
-,TRBD1,TRBJ2-7,TRBV2,CASSEEVLGTGDYEQYF,TGTGCCAGTAGTGAAGAGGTCCTCGGGACAGGGGACTACGAGCAGTACTTC
-,-,TRBJ1-2,TRBV12-3/TRBV12-4,CASSLAATRDGYTF,TGTGCCAGCAGCCTCGCAGCTACGAGGGATGGCTACACCTTC
few,TRBD2,TRBJ2-2,TRBV7-3,CASSLTFTGGLTGELFF,TGTGCCAGCAGCTTAACGTTTACGGGGGGGCTTACCGGGGAGCTGTTTTTT
-,TRBD2,TRBJ2-3,TRBV7-8,CASSLAHFWRGATDTQYF,TGTGCCAGCAGCTTAGCGCATTTTTGGCGGGGGGCCACAGATACGCAGTATTTT
-,-,TRBJ2-2,TRBV5-1,CASNEEGSTGELFF,TGCGCCAGCAATGAAGAGGGGAGCACCGGGGAGCTGTTTTTT
-,-,TRBJ1-3,TRBV29-1,CSVDSGGSTIYF,TGCAGCGTTGATTCGGGAGGAAGCACCATATATTTT